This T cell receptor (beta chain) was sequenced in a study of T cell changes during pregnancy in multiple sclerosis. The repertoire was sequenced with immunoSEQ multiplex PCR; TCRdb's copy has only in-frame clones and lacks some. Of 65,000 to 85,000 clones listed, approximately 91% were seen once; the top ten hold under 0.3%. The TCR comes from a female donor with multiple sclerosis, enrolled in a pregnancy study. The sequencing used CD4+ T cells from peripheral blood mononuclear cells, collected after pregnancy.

The DNA for the CDR3 is TGTGCCAGCAGTTTAAACAGGGAGAGAGGGACCGGGGAGCTGTTTTTT. This translates into CASSLNRERGTGELFF. The chain has TRBV27 and TRBJ2-2; D may be TRBD1 (6 bases). Per germline, CDR1 MNHEY and CDR2 SMNVEV (reference sequence). The CDR3 is 16 residues long. Trimming removed 2 bases from V and 5 bases from J, with 15 bases in between.